Shown below are 14 T cell receptor beta chains from a single sample sequenced in a study of cytomegalovirus exposure and HLA in healthy donors. PCR amplification relied on 60 Vbeta primers (plus 13 Jbeta primers). Produced via immunoSEQ multiplex PCR; TCRdb's table is partial and in-frame only. The sample has some 200,000 clones, about two thirds seen once. Sequenced input: PBMCs. The source of these receptors is a man aged 40-50 years in good health and CMV-seropositive.

In its sample, this clone was seen a few times. The chain carries TRBV11-2 and TRBJ2-1; 11 nucleotides align to TRBD1. Trimming removed 4 bases from V and 7 bases from J; junction bases left unmatched: 6. This CDR3 is built from 15 residues. The V gene's germline CDR1 is SGHAT and CDR2 FQNNGV. CDR3 coding DNA: TGTGCCAGCAGCTCGCCGGGACAGGGGGAGAATGAGCAGTTCTTC. Its translation is CASSSPGQGENEQFF.

The count of this clone is one. The chain has TRBV21-1 and TRBJ2-4; TRBD2, as called in the table, went unchecked against the DNA. TRBV21-1 has pseudogene status. This CDR3 region has 14 residues. As DNA, the CDR3 is TGTGCCAGCACCCCGGGAGGGGCTTTAAACATTCAGTACTTC. Translating it yields CASTPGGALNIQYF.

This clone appeared a few times. The CDR3 reads CASSSWQNTEAFF. The CDR3 DNA reads as TGTGCCAGCAGCTCGTGGCAGAACACTGAAGCTTTCTTT. The chain couples TRBV7-3 to TRBJ1-1; D uncertain. Trimming took 4 bases from V and 1 from J, leaving 7 bases between them. CDR1 and CDR2 (germline): SGHTA, FQGTGA. This CDR3 spans 13 amino acids.

In this sample, this clone turned up once. This chain links TRBV7-9 with TRBJ2-3, with TRBD2 matching over 8 bases. This CDR3 is 16 amino acids long. CDR1 and CDR2 (germline): SEHNR, FQNEAQ (reference sequence). V shed 5 bases and J 1 base; nucleotides not matched to a gene: 8. The CDR3 DNA is TGTGCCAGCAGCATGCAGCTAGCGGGCGGCACAGATACGCAGTATTTT. Its translation: CASSMQLAGGTDTQYF.

This sequence joins TRBV4-1 and TRBJ1-5; 9 bases align to TRBD1. V trimming: 0 bases; J trimming: 6 bases; junction bases outside the gene matches: 6. CDR1 is MGHRA, CDR2 YSYEKL, per germline. The CDR3 runs to 16 residues. The CDR3, as DNA: TGCGCCAGCAGCCAAGATCGGGACAGGGCGGGTCAGCCCCAGCATTTT. This gives the protein CASSQDRDRAGQPQHF.

The chain couples TRBV28 to TRBJ1-2; 7 bases match TRBD1. With V trimmed by 6 bases and J by 7 bases, 11 bases remained unmatched. The length of the CDR3 is 14 residues. Looked up from germline, CDR1 is MDHEN and CDR2 is SYDVKM. Here the CDR3 reads CASREQGRGFGYTF. The CDR3 coding sequence is TGTGCCAGCAGGGAACAGGGGCGAGGGTTTGGCTACACCTTC.

The chain carries TRBV2 and TRBJ1-5; D not certain. The V end lost 7 bases, the J end lost 9 bases, and 10 bases lay between the germline ends. There are 11 residues in the CDR3. Germline V gene lookup returns CDR1 SNHLY and CDR2 FYNNEI. The CDR3 sequence: CASTEGGPQHF. The CDR3 nucleotides read TGTGCCAGCACCGAGGGAGGGCCCCAGCATTTT. Drawing the rest from reference TRBV2 and TRBJ1-5, the complete variable domain is EPEVTQTPSHQVTQMGQEVILRCVPISNHLYFYWYRQILGQKVEFLVSFYNNEISEKSEIFDDQFSVERPDGSNFTLKIRSTKLEDSAMYFCASTEGGPQHFGDGTRLSIL.

This clone was counted a single time. The J gene is TRBJ2-3, the V gene TRBV5-1; 7 bases match TRBD2. With 4 bases clipped from V and 0 bases from J, the junction kept 11 bases outside the gene matches. The CDR3 has 17 amino acids. Germline CDR1 SGHRS, CDR2 YFSETQ. CDR3 nucleotides: TGCGCCAGCAGCGCTCCCAGGGAGGGTTCTAGCACAGATACGCAGTATTTT. Encoded protein: CASSAPREGSSTDTQYF.

J is TRBJ2-5 and V is TRBV19, with a possible D match to TRBD2 (5 bases). V lost 5 bases, J lost 5 bases, and 15 bases lay in between. The germline gives CDR1 LNHDA, CDR2 SQIVND (reference sequence). The CDR3 runs to 14 residues. The CDR3 reads CASSPPGVLETQYF. The CDR3 nucleotides are TGTGCCAGTAGTCCGCCCGGGGTTCTGGAGACCCAGTACTTC.

In the case of this clone: Other nucleotide sequences in the sample specify the same CDR3. V is TRBV10-2 and J is TRBJ1-1; D is undetermined. CDR3 length equals 13 residues. Germline values: CDR1 WSHSY, CDR2 SAAADI. V lost 4 bases and J 0 bases, leaving 6 bases between the germline ends. The chain's CDR3 is CASSVSVNTEAFF. In DNA, the CDR3 is TGCGCCAGCAGTGTATCTGTGAACACTGAAGCTTTCTTT.

This clone was picked up a small number of times. This chain links TRBV27 with TRBJ2-3, with 13 bases fitting TRBD2. Per germline, CDR1 MNHEY and CDR2 SMNVEV (reference sequence). Trimming removed 5 bases from V and 4 bases from J; junction bases left unmatched: 9. The CDR3 contains 17 residues. CDR3 region: CASSTHRLAGGPDTQYF. The CDR3 DNA reads as TGTGCCAGCAGTACCCACAGACTAGCGGGGGGCCCAGATACGCAGTATTTT.

J is TRBJ1-1 and V is TRBV4-1, with D hard to call. Germline CDR1 and CDR2: MGHRA and YSYEKL. The V end lost 3 bases, the J end lost 4 bases, and 9 bases lay between the germline ends. The CDR3 runs 13 residues. The CDR3 bases are TGCGCCAGCAGCCAGAACAGTGCCACTGAAGCTTTCTTT. Encoded protein: CASSQNSATEAFF.

Only a few counts were recorded for this clone. The V and J genes are TRBV28 and TRBJ2-4; the match to TRBD1 covers 7 bases. This CDR3 spans 14 amino acids. Trimming took 6 bases from V and 7 from J; bases not matched to a gene: 9. CDR1 is MDHEN, CDR2 SYDVKM, per germline. The CDR3 coding sequence is TGTGCCAGCAGCTACCCTGGACAGGTCAACATTCAGTACTTC. Its protein product is CASSYPGQVNIQYF.

The rearrangement joins TRBV6-6 to TRBJ1-4; D may be TRBD1 (5 bases). The CDR3 has 13 amino acids. V was shortened by 7 bases and J by 4 bases, with 10 bases between the two germline ends. CDR1 and CDR2 (germline): MNHNY, SVGAGI (reference sequence). The DNA of the CDR3 is TGTGCCAGCACGGGGAGGGGTAATGAAAAACTGTTTTTT. Amino acid sequence: CASTGRGNEKLFF.